The rows below give T cell receptor beta chains drawn from one sample of a study of blood T cell repertoires in COVID-19. Libraries were prepared by immunoSEQ multiplex PCR; TCRdb keeps only in-frame clonotypes and omits some of them. Of roughly 200,000 clones in the sample, around 85% were seen once. Input material: PBMCs or T cells enriched from blood (not recorded which). The source of these receptors is a middle-aged man who had recovered from COVID-19. The CDR3 runs from the conserved cysteine through the conserved F or W. The order of the fields is J gene, clone size, D gene, V gene, CDR3 DNA, CDR3 protein. D genes are given only for firm matches. Only part of the rows carry a size: once, few, many, or a class if the clone is expanded.

J: TRBJ2-3; size: .; D: .; V: TRBV6-5; DNA: TGTGCCAGCAGTTACTCGAGAATAGATACGCAGTATTTT; CDR3: CASSYSRIDTQYF
J: TRBJ2-7; size: .; D: TRBD2; V: TRBV27; DNA: TGTGCCAGCAGTCTTGGACTAGCGGGAGACTACGAGCAGTACTTC; CDR3: CASSLGLAGDYEQYF
J: TRBJ2-1; size: .; D: TRBD2; V: TRBV10-1; DNA: TGCGCCAGCAGTGATTGGGGCCGGGAGGGCTCCTACAATGAGCAGTTCTTC; CDR3: CASSDWGREGSYNEQFF
J: TRBJ1-6; size: .; D: .; V: TRBV3-1/TRBV3-2; DNA: TGTGCCAGCAGCCAAACTCATTCACCCCTCCACTTT; CDR3: CASSQTHSPLHF
J: TRBJ2-1; size: few; D: .; V: TRBV11-2; DNA: TGTGCCAGCAGCTTAGCGTCGCCAGGGGGGTTCAATGAGCAGTTCTTC; CDR3: CASSLASPGGFNEQFF
J: TRBJ2-7; size: .; D: TRBD2; V: TRBV27; DNA: TGTGCCAGCAGTCCGTATAGCGGGAGTACCCACGAGCAGTACTTC; CDR3: CASSPYSGSTHEQYF
J: TRBJ2-6; size: once; D: TRBD2; V: TRBV7-2; DNA: TGTGCCAGCAGCCCTTACGGCGGGAGCTCTGGGGCCAACGTCCTGACTTTC; CDR3: CASSPYGGSSGANVLTF
J: TRBJ2-6; size: .; D: TRBD1; V: TRBV27; DNA: TGTGCCAGCACGACAGGGATAGCTGGGGCCAACGTCCTGACTTTC; CDR3: CASTTGIAGANVLTF
J: TRBJ2-1; size: .; D: TRBD2; V: TRBV19; DNA: TGTGCCAGTAGTTTCCTAGCGGCCAATGAGCAGTTCTTC; CDR3: CASSFLAANEQFF
J: TRBJ2-7; size: .; D: .; V: TRBV5-6; DNA: TGTGCCAGCAGCTTGGATTCAGGGCGCTCCTACGAGCAGTACTTC; CDR3: CASSLDSGRSYEQYF
J: TRBJ1-1; size: .; D: .; V: TRBV19; DNA: TGTGCCAGTAGTATGTCTTCAGGGCCCGGTACTGAAGCTTTCTTT; CDR3: CASSMSSGPGTEAFF
J: TRBJ1-2; size: .; D: TRBD1; V: TRBV2; DNA: TGTGCCAGCAGTATACAACAGGGGGTCACTGGCTACACCTTC; CDR3: CASSIQQGVTGYTF
J: TRBJ2-1; size: .; D: .; V: TRBV11-1; DNA: TGTGCCAGCAGCTTGGAGGGTTTATGGCGGAATGAGCAGTTCTTC; CDR3: CASSLEGLWRNEQFF
J: TRBJ2-2; size: .; D: .; V: TRBV28; DNA: TGTGCCAGCAGTTTTTCGCGGCTAGCGCGAAACACCGGGGAGCTGTTTTTT; CDR3: CASSFSRLARNTGELFF
J: TRBJ2-7; size: .; D: .; V: TRBV10-3; DNA: TGTGCCATCAGTGACCCCCCGTACGAGCAGTACTTC; CDR3: CAISDPPYEQYF
J: TRBJ2-1; size: .; D: .; V: TRBV18; DNA: TGTGCCAGCTCACCCAACAGGGCTCTGAGGTCCTACAATGAGCAGTTCTTC; CDR3: CASSPNRALRSYNEQFF
J: TRBJ2-3; size: .; D: TRBD2; V: TRBV29-1; DNA: TGCAGCGTTGGTCGGGGGGGAAGCACAGATACGCAGTATTTT; CDR3: CSVGRGGSTDTQYF
J: TRBJ2-7; size: .; D: TRBD2; V: TRBV3-1/TRBV3-2; DNA: TGTGCCAGCAGCCAAGATCATAGCGGGAAGCTCGAGCAGTACTTC; CDR3: CASSQDHSGKLEQYF
J: TRBJ2-1; size: few; D: TRBD1; V: TRBV28; DNA: TGTGGAGCGGTCAGACAGGGGGCCTCCAATGAGCAGTTCTTC; CDR3: CGAVRQGASNEQFF
J: TRBJ2-5; size: .; D: .; V: TRBV28; DNA: TGTGCCAGCAGTGCCCCCTCTAGAGAGACCCAGTACTTC; CDR3: CASSAPSRETQYF
J: TRBJ2-5; size: .; D: TRBD1; V: TRBV27; DNA: TGTGCCAGCAGACCCTCACAGGGGCCCCAAGAGACCCAGTACTTC; CDR3: CASRPSQGPQETQYF
J: TRBJ1-4; size: many; D: .; V: TRBV4-1; DNA: TGCGCCAGCAGCCTAGACCCCCCGGGGAGGGCTAATGAAAAACTGTTTTTT; CDR3: CASSLDPPGRANEKLFF
J: TRBJ1-1; size: .; D: TRBD1; V: TRBV6-1; DNA: TGTGCCAGCAGTGTCAGGGGGCGCGACACTGAAGCTTTCTTT; CDR3: CASSVRGRDTEAFF
J: TRBJ2-1; size: .; D: .; V: TRBV7-2; DNA: TGTGCCAGCAGCGCACGCAGTTACAATGAGCAGTTCTTC; CDR3: CASSARSYNEQFF
J: TRBJ2-1; size: .; D: TRBD1; V: TRBV2; DNA: TGTGCCAGCATCGGTCAGGGGGCAGGTGAGCAGTTCTTC; CDR3: CASIGQGAGEQFF
J: TRBJ2-3; size: .; D: TRBD1; V: TRBV7-3; DNA: TGTGCCAGCAGCTTGACAGGGAGCACAGATACGCAGTATTTT; CDR3: CASSLTGSTDTQYF
J: TRBJ1-1; size: .; D: .; V: TRBV28; DNA: TGTGCCAGCTTGGAGGGGGGGCCTTTAACTGAAGCTTTCTTT; CDR3: CASLEGGPLTEAFF
J: TRBJ1-1; size: .; D: .; V: TRBV7-9; DNA: TGTGCCAGCAGCCGGTTGACTGAAGCTTTCTTT; CDR3: CASSRLTEAFF
J: TRBJ1-1; size: .; D: .; V: TRBV7-8; DNA: TGTGCCAGCAGCTTAGAATTTGGCTGGGCTGACACTGAAGCTTTCTTT; CDR3: CASSLEFGWADTEAFF
J: TRBJ1-6; size: .; D: TRBD1; V: TRBV30; DNA: TGTGCCTGGAGTCAAAGGAAGACCGGGACAGATAATTCACCCCTCCACTTT; CDR3: CAWSQRKTGTDNSPLHF
J: TRBJ2-7; size: .; D: .; V: TRBV5-1; DNA: TGCGCCAGCAGCTCCGGACAGCCTGTGTACGAGCAGTACTTC; CDR3: CASSSGQPVYEQYF
J: TRBJ1-1; size: .; D: .; V: TRBV24-1; DNA: TGTGCCACCGTTGCTGAGGGAAGCACTGAAGCTTTCTTT; CDR3: CATVAEGSTEAFF
J: TRBJ2-5; size: .; D: .; V: TRBV4-1; DNA: TGCGCCAGCAGCCAAGCCTTCGCACAGGGCGTTGGAGAGACCCAGTACTTC; CDR3: CASSQAFAQGVGETQYF